These 27 T cell receptor beta chains originate from one sample sequenced in a study of blood T cell repertoires in COVID-19. Sequencing was performed with immunoSEQ multiplex PCR; in TCRdb, only in-frame clones are kept and a portion is missing. Of about 250,000 clones listed, approximately 88% are singletons. The sequenced sample was peripheral blood. These receptors originate from a woman aged 25 to 39 with COVID-19, enrolled during active disease.

Written as DNA, the CDR3 is TGCAGCGTTGTCTCTCGCTTTCTTCCCCACAGGTTCTTC. Its translation is CSVVSRFLPHRFF. The chain couples TRBV29-1 to TRBJ2-1; D remains ambiguous. This CDR3 comprises 13 residues. The germline V and J ends were trimmed by 4 bases and 15 bases, with 22 bases remaining between them. Germline V CDR1 and CDR2: SQVTM, ANQGSEA.

V usage is TRBV21-1 and J usage is TRBJ1-2; TRBD1 is the table's D call and was not checked against the DNA. TRBV21-1 constitutes a pseudogene. This CDR3 has 18 amino acids. CDR3 loop: CATERAPPQPTGNYGYTF. In DNA form, the CDR3 reads TGTGCCACCGAAAGGGCCCCCCCTCAGCCCACAGGTAACTATGGCTACACCTTC.

V usage is TRBV5-8 and J usage is TRBJ1-6; 9 nucleotides align to TRBD1. CDR3 length: 15 amino acids. Trimming cost V 4 bases and J 10 bases; bases outside gene matches: 9. Per the germline V gene, CDR1 is SGHTS and CDR2 is YDEGEE. CDR3: CASSGLQGARSPLHF. The CDR3, as DNA: TGTGCCAGCAGCGGATTACAGGGGGCGCGGTCACCCCTCCACTTT.

This clone was seen only once. The chain is built from TRBV23-1 and TRBJ1-1; D is perhaps TRBD1 (6 bases). TRBV23-1 belongs to the ORF category, with a function that is uncertain. The CDR3 covers 17 residues. V lost 2 bases and J 3 bases, leaving 19 bases between the germline ends. CDR3 coding DNA: TGCGCCAGCAGTCAACTTTCCGGGCCCAAGGGGGACACTGAAGCTTTCTTT. The encoded protein is CASSQLSGPKGDTEAFF.

This chain connects TRBV6-5 to TRBJ1-2, with 11 bases identical to TRBD1. Per the germline V gene, CDR1 is MNHEY and CDR2 is SVGAGI. Losses at the gene ends were 6 bases for V and 7 bases for J; bases not matched to a gene: 7. The CDR3 runs to 14 residues. CDR3 DNA: TGTGCCAGCAGCAGCGGACAGGGGGCCTTTGGCTACACCTTC. The encoded protein is CASSSGQGAFGYTF.

The chain couples TRBV11-1 to TRBJ1-2, with TRBD1 identical over 7 bases. Per germline, CDR1 SGHAT and CDR2 FQDESV (reference sequence). V lost 6 bases and J lost 2; bases outside the gene matches: 9. This CDR3 has 15 residues. DNA of the CDR3: TGTGCCAGCAGTCCAGCCCGGACAGGCAACTATGGCTACACCTTC. Protein: CASSPARTGNYGYTF.

The rearrangement uses TRBV11-2 and TRBJ2-1; 7 bases are shared with TRBD2. The CDR3 consists of 15 residues. The V gene's germline CDR1 is SGHAT and CDR2 FQNNGV. V was pared by 5 bases and J by 7 bases, with 11 bases of the junction left unmatched. The CDR3 is CASSPHGRALNEQFF. The CDR3 nucleotides read TGTGCCAGCAGCCCCCATGGGAGGGCCCTGAATGAGCAGTTCTTC.

The chain couples TRBV13 to TRBJ2-5, with 7 positions matching TRBD1. V lost 4 bases to trimming and J lost 9 bases; unmatched junction nucleotides: 11. Germline V gives CDR1 PRHDT, CDR2 FYEKMQ (reference sequence). The CDR3 is 14 amino acids. CDR3 sequence reads: CASSYRDSRVAQYF. The CDR3 DNA reads TGTGCCAGCAGCTACCGGGACAGCAGAGTGGCCCAGTACTTC. The full variable domain, completed using reference TRBV13 and TRBJ2-5, is AAGVIQSPRHLIKEKRETATLKCYPIPRHDTVYWYQQGPGQDPQFLISFYEKMQSDKGSIPDRFSAQQFSDYHSELNMSSLELGDSALYFCASSYRDSRVAQYFGPGTRLLVL.

The chain carries TRBV2 and TRBJ2-3; 9 bases agree with TRBD1. J was trimmed by 4 bases and V by 5 bases; bases with no gene match: 4. CDR3 length: 14 residues. From germline, CDR1 is SNHLY and CDR2 FYNNEI. The CDR3 DNA is TGTGCCAGCAGTCCCGACAGGGGGTCAGATACGCAGTATTTT. It is translated as CASSPDRGSDTQYF.

The genes are TRBV2 and TRBJ1-5; no clear D. CDR3 length equals 14 residues. The germline V and J ends were trimmed by 0 bases and 7 bases, with 10 bases remaining between them. Germline loops: CDR1 SNHLY, CDR2 FYNNEI. The CDR3 sequence is CASSEALGGQPQHF. For the CDR3, the DNA is TGTGCCAGCAGTGAAGCGCTTGGCGGACAGCCCCAGCATTTT.

This chain connects TRBV30 to TRBJ1-1, with D hard to call. Trimming cost V 2 bases and J 4 bases, with 8 bases left between them. Per germline, CDR1 GTSNPN and CDR2 SVGIG (reference sequence). The CDR3 is 12 amino acids. CDR3: CAWSTRGTEAFF. Written as DNA, the CDR3 is TGTGCCTGGAGTACCCGGGGCACTGAAGCTTTCTTT.

The rearrangement uses TRBV7-2 and TRBJ2-1; 10 nucleotides align to TRBD2. Per the germline V gene, CDR1 is SGHTA and CDR2 is FQGNSA. V lost 1 base, J lost 8 bases, and 5 bases stayed unmatched. This CDR3 is 15 amino acids long. CDR3 DNA: TGTGCCAGCAGCTTAGATTGGACTAGCGGATATGAGCAGTTCTTC. Its translation: CASSLDWTSGYEQFF.

The V call is TRBV19, the J call TRBJ1-4; D ambiguous. The ends were cut back, 7 bases at V and 0 bases at J, with 12 bases in the middle. Per germline, CDR1 LNHDA and CDR2 SQIVND (reference sequence). The CDR3 totals 15 residues. The DNA for the CDR3 is TGTGCCAGTAAAGGAGACGGGGCAACTAATGAAAAACTGTTTTTT. Its protein product is CASKGDGATNEKLFF.

The J gene is TRBJ2-7, the V gene TRBV29-1, with 8 bases that match TRBD1. The CDR3 is made up of 15 amino acids. V lost 3 bases and J lost 3; bases outside the gene matches: 10. Germline CDR1 is SQVTM and CDR2 is ANQGSEA. CDR3: CSVELEDREDYEQYF. The CDR3 region has the DNA TGCAGCGTTGAGTTAGAGGACAGGGAGGACTACGAGCAGTACTTC.

This chain joins TRBV10-3 and TRBJ2-7; 11 bases line up with TRBD1. CDR1 and CDR2 from the germline V gene are ENHRY and SYGVKD. The CDR3 consists of 13 residues. The V gene end was trimmed by 8 bases and the J gene end by 5 bases; junction bases not matched to a gene: 5. CDR3 DNA sequence: TGTGCCATCGAGGGACAGGGGGTGAACGAGCAGTACTTC. It encodes CAIEGQGVNEQYF.

The V gene is TRBV27, the J gene TRBJ2-3, with D unresolved. CDR1 is MNHEY, CDR2 SMNVEV, per germline (reference sequence). The CDR3 is made up of 15 amino acids. Deletions cut 4 bases from V and 2 bases from J, with 13 bases between. CDR3 DNA: TGTGCCAGCAGTTCTTCCGAAATACTCACAGATACGCAGTATTTT. Protein product: CASSSSEILTDTQYF.

In this sample, this clone turned up once. The genes are TRBV5-6 and TRBJ1-2; possibly TRBD1 for D (5 bases). V was shortened by 2 bases and J by 4 bases, with 9 bases between the two germline ends. CDR3 size: 13 residues. Germline V gene lookup returns CDR1 SGHDT and CDR2 YYEEEE. This chain's CDR3 is CASSFERGYGYTF. CDR3 DNA sequence: TGTGCCAGCAGCTTTGAAAGGGGCTATGGCTACACCTTC.

The V gene is TRBV10-3, the J gene TRBJ2-1; TRBD2 matches 7 bases. V shed 4 bases and J 8 bases; nucleotides not matched to a gene: 20. Germline CDR1 reads ENHRY; CDR2 reads SYGVKD. This CDR3 region has 18 residues. The CDR3: CAISVSPVIEGGPYEQFF. The CDR3 DNA is TGTGCCATCAGTGTTAGCCCAGTCATAGAGGGAGGGCCATATGAGCAGTTCTTC.

This clone was observed once. V usage is TRBV19 and J usage is TRBJ2-1, with a tentative D call TRBD1 (6 bases). V was trimmed by 5 bases and J by 0 bases, leaving 11 bases between them. CDR1 is LNHDA, CDR2 SQIVND, per germline (reference sequence). CDR3 length equals 15 residues. The CDR3 protein is CASSPRGSSYNEQFF. CDR3 DNA: TGTGCCAGTAGTCCCAGGGGAAGCTCCTACAATGAGCAGTTCTTC. The full variable domain, in which reference TRBV19 and TRBJ2-1 provide the parts outside the CDR3, is DGGITQSPKYLFRKEGQNVTLSCEQNLNHDAMYWYRQDPGQGLRLIYYSQIVNDFQKGDIAEGYSVSREKKESFPLTVTSAQKNPTAFYLCASSPRGSSYNEQFFGPGTRLTVL.

The chain is built from TRBV2 and TRBJ1-1, with D perhaps matching TRBD1 (5 bases). V lost 0 bases and J 5 bases, leaving 10 bases between the germline ends. Per the germline V gene, CDR1 is SNHLY and CDR2 is FYNNEI. This CDR3 comprises 14 residues. CDR3: CASSEAVRVTEAFF. The CDR3 DNA reads TGTGCCAGCAGTGAAGCAGTCAGGGTAACTGAAGCTTTCTTT.

The V gene is TRBV29-1, the J gene TRBJ2-5; 8 bases line up with TRBD2. The CDR3 loop spans 14 amino acids. Unmatched junction bases numbered 5, after V lost 5 bases and J lost 0 bases. Per germline, CDR1 SQVTM and CDR2 ANQGSEA. The CDR3: CSVPRGGYQETQYF. CDR3 in DNA: TGCAGCGTTCCCCGGGGGGGATACCAAGAGACCCAGTACTTC.

This chain links TRBV7-6 with TRBJ2-1; 12 bases are shared with TRBD2. Germline CDR1 is SGHVS and CDR2 is FNYEAQ. J gave up 8 bases and V 5 bases, and 7 bases lay outside the gene matches. This CDR3 is built from 15 residues. The CDR3 DNA sequence: TGTGCCAGCAGCCCGAGACTAGCGGGGGACTATGAGCAGTTCTTC. Its protein product is CASSPRLAGDYEQFF.

This clone was recorded once. This chain joins TRBV19 and TRBJ2-7; possibly TRBD1 for D (5 bases). Trimming left V 3 bases short and J 5 bases short, with 11 bases between. CDR1 is LNHDA, CDR2 SQIVND, per germline (reference sequence). This CDR3 has 13 residues. CDR3 nucleotides: TGTGCCAGTAGTATCCGTGCAGGGAACGAGCAGTACGTC. Its protein is CASSIRAGNEQYV.

This chain connects TRBV6-6 to TRBJ2-7, with TRBD1 matching 10 bases. Germline values: CDR1 MNHNY, CDR2 SVGAGI (reference sequence). The CDR3 runs to 15 residues. V lost 5 bases and J lost 0; bases outside the gene matches: 4. CDR3 protein: CASSRGQGSSYEQYV. The CDR3 region has the DNA TGTGCCAGCAGTAGGGGACAGGGGAGCTCCTACGAGCAGTACGTC.

The chain joins TRBV24-1 to TRBJ2-1; TRBD2 is a possible D gene (5 bases). The CDR3 consists of 15 residues. The germline gives CDR1 KGHDR, CDR2 SFDVKD. Trimming pared 0 bases from V and 7 bases from J, leaving 12 bases between. CDR3 sequence reads: CATSDLLRTGNEQFF. The CDR3, as DNA: TGTGCCACCAGTGATTTGCTTAGGACTGGAAATGAGCAGTTCTTC.

V usage is TRBV7-2 and J usage is TRBJ1-2, with 12 bases fitting TRBD1. Germline V gives CDR1 SGHTA, CDR2 FQGNSA. The trim removed 4 bases at V and 7 bases at J, leaving 13 bases unmatched. The CDR3 is 17 amino acids. The CDR3 nucleotides are TGTGCCAGCAGCTCACCGGGACAGGGGGCTCGGGTTGGTGGCTACACCTTC. Amino acids: CASSSPGQGARVGGYTF.

The rearrangement joins TRBV4-1 to TRBJ2-1, with D unresolved. Trimming removed 1 base at V and 7 bases at J, with 11 bases between. This CDR3 contains 14 residues. Per the germline V gene, CDR1 is MGHRA and CDR2 is YSYEKL. The DNA for the CDR3 is TGCGCCAGCAGCCAAGTTAGGCGACTGAATGAGCAGTTCTTC. Amino acids: CASSQVRRLNEQFF.